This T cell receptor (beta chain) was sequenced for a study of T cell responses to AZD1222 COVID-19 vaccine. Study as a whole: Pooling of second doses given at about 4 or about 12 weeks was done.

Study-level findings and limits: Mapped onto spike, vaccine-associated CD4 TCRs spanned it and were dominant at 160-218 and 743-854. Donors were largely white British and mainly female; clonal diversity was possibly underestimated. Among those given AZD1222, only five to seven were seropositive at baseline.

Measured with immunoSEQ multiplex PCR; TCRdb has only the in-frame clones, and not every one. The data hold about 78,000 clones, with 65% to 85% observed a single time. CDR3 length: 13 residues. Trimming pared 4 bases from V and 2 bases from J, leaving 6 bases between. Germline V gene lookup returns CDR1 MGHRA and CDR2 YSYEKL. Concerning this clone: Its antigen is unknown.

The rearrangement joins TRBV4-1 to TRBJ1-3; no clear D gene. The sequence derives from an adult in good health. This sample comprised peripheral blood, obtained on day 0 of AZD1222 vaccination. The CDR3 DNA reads TGCGCCAGCAGCCCAACACCTGGAAACACCATATATTTT. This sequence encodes CASSPTPGNTIYF.